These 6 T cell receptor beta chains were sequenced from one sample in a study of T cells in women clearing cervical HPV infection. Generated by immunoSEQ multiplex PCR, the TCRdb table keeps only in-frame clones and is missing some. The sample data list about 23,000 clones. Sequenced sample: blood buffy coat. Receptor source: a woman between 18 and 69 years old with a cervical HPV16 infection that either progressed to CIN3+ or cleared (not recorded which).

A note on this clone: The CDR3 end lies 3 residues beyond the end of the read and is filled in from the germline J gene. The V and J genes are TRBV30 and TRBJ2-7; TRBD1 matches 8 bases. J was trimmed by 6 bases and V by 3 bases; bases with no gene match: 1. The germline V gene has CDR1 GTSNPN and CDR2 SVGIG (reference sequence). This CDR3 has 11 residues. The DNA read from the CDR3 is TGTGCCTGGAGGGACAGGGTCGAG. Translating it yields CAWRDRVE. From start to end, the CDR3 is CAWRDRVEQYF. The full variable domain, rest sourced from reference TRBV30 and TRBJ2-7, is SQTIHQWPATLVQPVGSPLSLECTVEGTSNPNLYWYRQAAGRGLQLLFYSVGIGQISSEVPQNLSASRPQDRQFILSSKKLLLSDSGFYLCAWRDRVEQYFGPGTRLTVT.

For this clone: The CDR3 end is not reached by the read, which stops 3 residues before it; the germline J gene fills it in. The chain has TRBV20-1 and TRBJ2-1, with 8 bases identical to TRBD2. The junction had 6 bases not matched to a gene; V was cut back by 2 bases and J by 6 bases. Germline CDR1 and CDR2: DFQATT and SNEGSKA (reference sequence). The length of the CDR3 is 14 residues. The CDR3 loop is CSARKAGVTNEQFF. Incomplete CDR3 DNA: TGCAGTGCTAGAAAAGCGGGAGTCACCAATGAG.

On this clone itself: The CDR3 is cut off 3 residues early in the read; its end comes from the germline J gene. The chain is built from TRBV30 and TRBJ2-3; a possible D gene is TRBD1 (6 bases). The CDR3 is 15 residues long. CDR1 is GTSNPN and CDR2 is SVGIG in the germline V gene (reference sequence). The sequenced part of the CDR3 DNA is TGTGCCTGGAGTGTACGGGCAGGGGTGAGAGAGACG. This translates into CAWSVRAGVRET. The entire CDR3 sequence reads CAWSVRAGVRETQYF.

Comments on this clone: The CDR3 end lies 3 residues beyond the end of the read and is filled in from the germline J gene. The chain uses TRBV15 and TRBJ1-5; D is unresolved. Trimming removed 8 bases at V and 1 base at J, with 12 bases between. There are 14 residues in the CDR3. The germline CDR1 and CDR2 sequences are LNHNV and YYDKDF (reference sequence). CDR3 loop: CATSHDGSNQPQHF. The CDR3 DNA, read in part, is TGTGCCACCTCTCATGATGGCAGCAATCAGCCC.

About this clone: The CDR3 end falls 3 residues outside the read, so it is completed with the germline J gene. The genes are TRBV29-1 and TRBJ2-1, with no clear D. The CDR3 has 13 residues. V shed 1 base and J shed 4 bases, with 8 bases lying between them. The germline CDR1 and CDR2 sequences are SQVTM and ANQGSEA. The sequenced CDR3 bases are TGCAGCGTTGAAGTCCTCTCGTACAATGAG. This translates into CSVEVLSYNE. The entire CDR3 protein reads CSVEVLSYNEQFF.

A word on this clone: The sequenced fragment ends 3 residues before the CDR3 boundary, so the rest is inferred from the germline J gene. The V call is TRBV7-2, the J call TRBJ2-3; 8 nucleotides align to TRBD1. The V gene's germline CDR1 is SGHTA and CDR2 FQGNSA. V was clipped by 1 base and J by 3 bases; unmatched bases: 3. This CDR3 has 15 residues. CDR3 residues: CASSLGRGPTDTQYF. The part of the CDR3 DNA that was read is TGTGCCAGCAGCTTAGGCAGGGGGCCGACAGATACG.